This entry lists 27 T cell receptor beta chains sequenced from one sample in a study of cytomegalovirus exposure and HLA in healthy donors. Clones were read by immunoSEQ multiplex PCR, and TCRdb kept only the in-frame ones, dropping some. The sample lists approximately 120,000 clones; roughly 89% were seen once. Input material: PBMCs. The receptors here all came from a woman in her late teens or twenties in good health and CMV-seronegative.

The gene calls are TRBV5-1 and TRBJ2-3; 8 bases agree with TRBD2. J lost 6 bases, V lost 4 bases, and 13 bases had no gene match. This CDR3 comprises 16 residues. Germline CDR1 SGHRS, CDR2 YFSETQ. The CDR3 loop is CASSPASGLSGDTQYF. The DNA of the CDR3 is TGCGCCAGCAGCCCGGCTAGCGGGCTATCTGGGGATACGCAGTATTTT.

The chain couples TRBV2 to TRBJ2-3; 7 bases match TRBD2. The trim removed 10 bases at V and 7 bases at J, leaving 11 bases unmatched. CDR1 is SNHLY, CDR2 FYNNEI, per germline. The CDR3 consists of 13 residues. CDR3 amino acids: CATISGPYNTQYF. The CDR3 bases are TGTGCCACCATTAGCGGGCCCTACAATACGCAGTATTTT.

The rearrangement uses TRBV19 and TRBJ1-1, with D possibly matching TRBD1 (6 bases). The V end lost 6 bases, the J end lost 0 bases, and 17 bases lay between the germline ends. Germline assignment: CDR1 LNHDA and CDR2 SQIVND (reference sequence). The CDR3 covers 16 residues. The CDR3 DNA sequence: TGTGCCAGTAGGGCGCAGGGGAATAGTTTGAACACTGAAGCTTTCTTT. Protein product: CASRAQGNSLNTEAFF. The full variable domain, in which reference TRBV19 and TRBJ1-1 provide the parts outside the CDR3, is DGGITQSPKYLFRKEGQNVTLSCEQNLNHDAMYWYRQDPGQGLRLIYYSQIVNDFQKGDIAEGYSVSREKKESFPLTVTSAQKNPTAFYLCASRAQGNSLNTEAFFGQGTRLTVV.

The chain recombines TRBV30 with TRBJ2-1; D may be TRBD1 (6 bases). The V and J ends lost 7 bases and 1 base respectively, with 14 bases between them. Germline CDR1 is GTSNPN and CDR2 is SVGIG (reference sequence). This CDR3 is 14 amino acids long. In nucleotides, the CDR3 is TGTGCCTTGGACAGAGGAGTTTCCTACAATGAGCAGTTCTTC. Its protein product is CALDRGVSYNEQFF.

The CDR3 DNA is TGTGCCAGCAGCCAACAAGGACTAGCGGGAGGAAGCTCCTACGAGCAGTACTTC. It translates to CASSQQGLAGGSSYEQYF. V gene TRBV4-2 combines with J gene TRBJ2-7, with TRBD2 matching over 14 bases. Germline V gene lookup returns CDR1 LGHNA and CDR2 YNFKEQ. There are 18 residues in the CDR3. V was pared by 2 bases and J by 0 bases, with 6 bases of the junction left unmatched.

This chain joins TRBV30 and TRBJ2-1, with 9 bases aligning to TRBD2. CDR1 and CDR2 (germline): GTSNPN, SVGIG (reference sequence). The CDR3 has 15 residues. V was clipped by 4 bases and J by 3 bases; unmatched bases: 7. In nucleotides, the CDR3 is TGTGCCTGGAAGCCCAGCGGGAGGAACTACAATGAGCAGTTCTTC. Protein: CAWKPSGRNYNEQFF.

This chain uses TRBV19 with TRBJ2-6; D is perhaps TRBD2 (5 bases). The ends were cut back, 4 bases at V and 0 bases at J, with 13 bases in the middle. The germline V gene encodes CDR1 LNHDA and CDR2 SQIVND (reference sequence). The CDR3 is made up of 17 amino acids. The CDR3 spells CASSTLRVGSGANVLTF. As DNA, the CDR3 is TGTGCCAGTAGTACCCTGAGGGTTGGCTCTGGGGCCAACGTCCTGACTTTC.

The CDR3 here is CASSLLGVDTQYF. Here the CDR3 DNA reads TGTGCCAGCAGCCTCCTCGGGGTAGATACGCAGTATTTT. This rearrangement joins TRBV7-8 to TRBJ2-3; perhaps TRBD2 as D (5 bases). In germline, CDR1 is SGHVS, CDR2 FQNEAQ. V shed 5 bases and J shed 5 bases, with 11 bases lying between them. The CDR3 runs 13 residues.

V usage is TRBV28 and J usage is TRBJ1-5, with no clear D. Germline assignment: CDR1 MDHEN and CDR2 SYDVKM. Trimming removed 7 bases from V and 6 bases from J, with 13 bases in between. This CDR3 has 13 residues. CDR3 sequence (DNA): TGTGCCAGCAAGCGGGGAGTCGCTCAGCCCCAGCATTTT. Its protein product is CASKRGVAQPQHF.

In this sample, this clone turned up a few times. The rearrangement links TRBV19 to TRBJ1-5; D is uncertain. This CDR3 comprises 14 residues. With 5 bases removed from V and 3 bases from J, the gap between germline ends came to 11 bases. Germline V gene data show CDR1 as LNHDA and CDR2 as SQIVND (reference sequence). The DNA for the CDR3 is TGTGCCAGTAGTGCCTTGAGTTCCAATCAGCCCCAGCATTTT. Its protein is CASSALSSNQPQHF.

This chain connects TRBV27 to TRBJ2-7; 7 bases are shared with TRBD1. Trimming cost V 10 bases and J 2 bases; bases outside gene matches: 11. In germline, CDR1 is MNHEY, CDR2 SMNVEV (reference sequence). This CDR3 has 14 residues. For the CDR3, the DNA is TGTGCCACCAAAGAACAGGGGCCAACCTACGAGCAGTACTTC. This sequence encodes CATKEQGPTYEQYF.

This rearrangement joins TRBV30 to TRBJ2-1; the match to TRBD2 covers 8 bases. Losses at the gene ends were 3 bases for V and 7 bases for J; bases not matched to a gene: 8. This CDR3 contains 14 residues. Germline CDR1 reads GTSNPN; CDR2 reads SVGIG (reference sequence). This CDR3 is CAWRPRGGRNEQFF. CDR3 DNA sequence: TGTGCCTGGAGGCCCCGGGGGGGCAGAAATGAGCAGTTCTTC.

This chain links TRBV27 with TRBJ2-1; maybe TRBD1 (6 bases). This CDR3 is built from 13 residues. Trimming removed 5 bases from V and 7 bases from J, with 12 bases in between. Germline V gives CDR1 MNHEY, CDR2 SMNVEV (reference sequence). Here the CDR3 reads CASSTGQWNEQFF. Written as DNA, the CDR3 is TGTGCCAGCAGTACCGGACAGTGGAATGAGCAGTTCTTC.

This chain uses TRBV5-4 with TRBJ2-7; a weak D match, TRBD2 (7 bases). In germline, CDR1 is SGHNT, CDR2 YYREEE (reference sequence). The CDR3 consists of 14 residues. Trimming cost V 6 bases and J 7 bases, with 20 bases left between them. For the CDR3, the DNA is TGTGCCAGCACTCCGGGGGGCCATCTGGAAGAGCAGTACGTC. As protein: CASTPGGHLEEQYV.

This chain joins TRBV6-5 and TRBJ1-1; 8 nucleotides align to TRBD1. CDR1 and CDR2 (germline): MNHEY, SVGAGI. The CDR3 extends over 16 amino acids. J gave up 6 bases and V 2 bases, and 11 bases lay outside the gene matches. CDR3 protein: CASSYRGNRGNPEAFF. DNA for the CDR3: TGTGCCAGCAGTTACCGGGGGAACAGGGGGAATCCTGAAGCTTTCTTT.

The chain couples TRBV15 to TRBJ1-1; 7 bases map to TRBD1. Germline loops: CDR1 LNHNV, CDR2 YYDKDF (reference sequence). The CDR3 loop spans 19 amino acids. V dropped 1 base and J dropped 0; count of bases not matched to a gene: 14. CDR3 nucleotide sequence: TGTGCCACCAGCAGAGCCATAGGGGGCCGGAAGAGTTTGAACACTGAAGCTTTCTTT. As protein: CATSRAIGGRKSLNTEAFF.

V is TRBV27 and J is TRBJ2-1; TRBD2 agrees at 9 bases. J gave up 2 bases and V 3 bases, and 5 bases lay outside the gene matches. CDR3 length: 16 residues. Germline V gene lookup returns CDR1 MNHEY and CDR2 SMNVEV (reference sequence). The CDR3 nucleotides are TGTGCCAGCAGTTTGGCTAGCGGGAACACCTACAATGAGCAGTTCTTC. Protein product: CASSLASGNTYNEQFF.

This sequence joins TRBV4-3 and TRBJ2-1; 11 bases agree with TRBD2. Germline lookup yields CDR1 LGHNA and CDR2 YSLEER. Trimming at V came to 0 bases and at J to 8 bases, leaving 9 bases not matched to a gene. The CDR3 consists of 17 residues. CDR3 in DNA: TGCGCCAGCAGCCAAGATTCACTCGTAGCGGGAGGGTATGAGCAGTTCTTC. Translating gives CASSQDSLVAGGYEQFF.

The chain recombines TRBV13 with TRBJ2-2; D is undetermined. The CDR3 runs to 13 residues. Trimming shortened V by 3 bases and J by 3 bases, and 5 bases separated the two germline ends. CDR1 is PRHDT and CDR2 is FYEKMQ in the germline V gene (reference sequence). The CDR3 region has the DNA TGTGCCAGCAGCTTCGAGGACACCGGGGAGCTGTTTTTT. It yields the protein CASSFEDTGELFF.

The J gene is TRBJ1-1, the V gene TRBV7-6, with 9 bases lining up with TRBD1. The J segment lost 6 bases and the V segment lost 8 bases, leaving 4 bases of the junction unmatched. Germline CDR1 SGHVS, CDR2 FNYEAQ. The CDR3 has 12 amino acids. The CDR3 DNA reads as TGTGCCAGCGGGGGACAGGGCGCTGAAGCTTTCTTT. Protein sequence: CASGGQGAEAFF. Full variable domain (remainder filled in from reference TRBV7-6 and TRBJ1-1): GAGVSQSPRYKVTKRGQDVALRCDPISGHVSLYWYRQALGQGPEFLTYFNYEAQQDKSGLPNDRFSAERPEGSISTLTIQRTEQRDSAMYRCASGGQGAEAFFGQGTRLTVV.

CDR3: CASSFWGGTEAFF. CDR3 sequence (DNA): TGTGCCAGCAGTTTCTGGGGAGGGACTGAAGCTTTCTTT. The chain links TRBV7-2 to TRBJ1-1, with D unclear. Germline CDR1 SGHTA, CDR2 FQGNSA. V lost 6 bases and J 5 bases, leaving 13 bases between the germline ends. The CDR3 runs to 13 residues.

The V gene is TRBV9, the J gene TRBJ2-2, with D possibly matching TRBD2 (5 bases). The germline V gene has CDR1 SGDLS and CDR2 YYNGEE. V lost 2 bases, J lost 1 base, and 9 bases lay in between. CDR3 size: 15 residues. CDR3 loop: CASSVSLVNTGELFF. DNA for the CDR3: TGTGCCAGCAGCGTGTCACTAGTGAACACCGGGGAGCTGTTTTTT.

This clone was seen more than once but under ten times. The V call is TRBV27, the J call TRBJ1-2; 9 nucleotides align to TRBD1. There are 15 residues in the CDR3. V lost 3 bases and J lost 4; bases outside the gene matches: 6. The germline CDR1 and CDR2 sequences are MNHEY and SMNVEV (reference sequence). The CDR3 region is CASSFLTGGSYGYTF. The CDR3 DNA follows: TGTGCCAGCAGTTTCCTTACAGGGGGCAGCTATGGCTACACCTTC.

The chain employs TRBV9 and TRBJ2-1, with D tentatively TRBD1 (6 bases). This CDR3 has 13 residues. Germline loops: CDR1 SGDLS, CDR2 YYNGEE. Trimming pared 2 bases from V and 7 bases from J, leaving 10 bases between. CDR3 nucleotides: TGTGCCAGCAGCGTCACAGGGCTGAATGAGCAGTTCTTC. Amino acids: CASSVTGLNEQFF.

This clone was found a few times. This chain connects TRBV25-1 to TRBJ1-2; 7 nucleotides align to TRBD1. Germline CDR1 MGHDK, CDR2 SYGVNS. V lost 8 bases to trimming and J lost 7 bases; unmatched junction nucleotides: 7. The CDR3 consists of 12 residues. The CDR3 spells CASEDRARGYTF. CDR3 in DNA: TGTGCCAGCGAAGACAGGGCCCGTGGCTACACCTTC.

The genes are TRBV30 and TRBJ1-4, with D hard to call. The CDR3 sequence is 15 residues long. In germline, CDR1 is GTSNPN, CDR2 SVGIG (reference sequence). The V and J ends lost 1 base and 7 bases respectively, with 16 bases between them. In DNA form, the CDR3 reads TGTGCCTGGAGTGCGGGTATCGGGGTTCGTGAAAAACTGTTTTTT. Translated, it gives CAWSAGIGVREKLFF.

The CDR3: CASSLVGAGVTPETQYF. Written as DNA, the CDR3 is TGTGCCAGCAGCTTAGTAGGAGCGGGAGTAACTCCAGAGACCCAGTACTTC. The chain recombines TRBV7-2 with TRBJ2-5; the match to TRBD2 covers 8 bases. Trimming took 1 base from V and 4 from J; bases not matched to a gene: 11. CDR3 length: 17 residues. The germline gives CDR1 SGHTA, CDR2 FQGNSA.